The entry below describes one T cell receptor beta chain. Its antigen is not known. The ends were cut back, 8 bases at V and 0 bases at J, with 20 bases in the middle. This CDR3 is 18 amino acids long. Germline V gives CDR1 LNHDA, CDR2 SQIVND (reference sequence). Data came from immunoSEQ multiplex PCR; TCRdb stores just in-frame clones and leaves some out. The data hold 75,000 to 100,000 clones, with around nine tenths observed a single time. This entry is derived from a study of T cell responses to AZD1222 COVID-19 vaccine. Study at large: Some second doses came at about 4 weeks and others at about 12 weeks; these were pooled. Points from the study as a whole: Two AZD1222 doses significantly raised spike-specific TCR breadth and depth over controls.

The rearrangement uses TRBV19 and TRBJ2-6; a possible D gene is TRBD2 (6 bases). This TCR was recovered from an adult in good health. The sequencing here drew on peripheral blood, taken on day 0 of AZD1222 vaccination. CDR3 nucleotide sequence: TGTGCCAGTTCCCCGGGTTCTGCGGGGAGCTCTGGGGCCAACGTCCTGACTTTC. Encoded protein: CASSPGSAGSSGANVLTF.